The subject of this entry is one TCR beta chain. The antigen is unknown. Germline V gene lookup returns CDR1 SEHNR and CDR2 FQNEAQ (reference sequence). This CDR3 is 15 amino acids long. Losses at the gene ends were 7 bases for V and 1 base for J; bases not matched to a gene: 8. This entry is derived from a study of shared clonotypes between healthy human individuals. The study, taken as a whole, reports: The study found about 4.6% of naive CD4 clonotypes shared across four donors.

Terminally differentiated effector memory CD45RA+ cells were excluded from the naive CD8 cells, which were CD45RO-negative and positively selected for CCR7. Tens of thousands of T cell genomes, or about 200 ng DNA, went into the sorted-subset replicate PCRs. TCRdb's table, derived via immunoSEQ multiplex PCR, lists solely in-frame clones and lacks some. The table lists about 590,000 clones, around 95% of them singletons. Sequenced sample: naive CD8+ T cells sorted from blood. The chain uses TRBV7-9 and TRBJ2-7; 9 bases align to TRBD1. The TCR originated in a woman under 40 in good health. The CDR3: CASTAGDRASYEQYF. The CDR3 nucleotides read TGTGCCAGCACCGCGGGGGACAGGGCGTCCTACGAGCAGTACTTC.